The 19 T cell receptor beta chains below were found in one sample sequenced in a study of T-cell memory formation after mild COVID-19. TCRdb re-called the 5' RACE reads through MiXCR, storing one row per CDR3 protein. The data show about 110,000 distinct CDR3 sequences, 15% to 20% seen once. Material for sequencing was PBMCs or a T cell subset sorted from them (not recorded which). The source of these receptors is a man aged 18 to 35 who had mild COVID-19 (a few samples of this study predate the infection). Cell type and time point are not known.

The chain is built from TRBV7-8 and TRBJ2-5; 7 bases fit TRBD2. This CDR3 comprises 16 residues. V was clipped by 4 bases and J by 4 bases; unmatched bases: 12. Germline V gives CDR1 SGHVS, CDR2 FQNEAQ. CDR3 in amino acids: CASSSWGLAEGETQYF. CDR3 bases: TGTGCCAGCAGCTCCTGGGGCCTAGCGGAGGGAGAGACCCAGTACTTC.

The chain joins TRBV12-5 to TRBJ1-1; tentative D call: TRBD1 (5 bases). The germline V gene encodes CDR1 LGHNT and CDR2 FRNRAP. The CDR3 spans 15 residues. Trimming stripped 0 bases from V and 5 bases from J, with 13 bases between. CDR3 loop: CASGLVLGPGTEAFF. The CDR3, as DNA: TGTGCTAGTGGTTTGGTATTGGGGCCGGGGACTGAAGCTTTCTTT.

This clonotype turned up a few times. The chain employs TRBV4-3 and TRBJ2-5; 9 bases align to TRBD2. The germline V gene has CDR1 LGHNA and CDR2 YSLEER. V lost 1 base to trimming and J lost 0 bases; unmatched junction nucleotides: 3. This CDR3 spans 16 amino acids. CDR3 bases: TGCGCCAGCAGCCAAGGTAGCGGGGGTCACCAAGAGACCCAGTACTTC. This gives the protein CASSQGSGGHQETQYF.

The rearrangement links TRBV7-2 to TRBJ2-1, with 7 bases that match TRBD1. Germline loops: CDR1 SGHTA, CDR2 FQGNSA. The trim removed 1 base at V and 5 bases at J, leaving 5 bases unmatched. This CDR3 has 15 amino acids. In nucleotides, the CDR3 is TGTGCCAGCAGCTTAGTAGGGACAGCGGACAATGAGCAGTTCTTC. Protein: CASSLVGTADNEQFF.

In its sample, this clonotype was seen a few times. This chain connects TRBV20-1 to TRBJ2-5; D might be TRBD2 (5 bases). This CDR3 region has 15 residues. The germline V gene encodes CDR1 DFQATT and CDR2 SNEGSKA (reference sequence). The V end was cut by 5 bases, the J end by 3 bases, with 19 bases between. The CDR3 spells CSARPGEGAKETQYF. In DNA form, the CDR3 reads TGCAGTGCTCGTCCCGGGGAAGGTGCTAAAGAGACCCAGTACTTC.

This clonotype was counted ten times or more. In DNA form, the CDR3 reads TGTGCCACCAGTGATTTCGGGGGGGCTTCGGGCTACAATGAGCAGTTCTTC. It encodes CATSDFGGASGYNEQFF. The chain combines TRBV24-1 with TRBJ2-1; 8 nucleotides agree with TRBD2. Germline V gives CDR1 KGHDR, CDR2 SFDVKD. The CDR3 spans 17 residues. The V and J ends lost 1 base and 3 bases, in that order; junction bases with no gene match: 7.

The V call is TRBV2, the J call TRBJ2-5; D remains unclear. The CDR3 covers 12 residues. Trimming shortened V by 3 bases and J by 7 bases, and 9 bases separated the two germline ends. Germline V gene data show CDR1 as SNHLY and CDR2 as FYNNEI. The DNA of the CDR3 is TGTGCCAGCAGTGAGATCCAGGCGACCCAGTACTTC. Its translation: CASSEIQATQYF. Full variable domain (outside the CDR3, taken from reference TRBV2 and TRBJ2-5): EPEVTQTPSHQVTQMGQEVILRCVPISNHLYFYWYRQILGQKVEFLVSFYNNEISEKSEIFDDQFSVERPDGSNFTLKIRSTKLEDSAMYFCASSEIQATQYFGPGTRLLVL.

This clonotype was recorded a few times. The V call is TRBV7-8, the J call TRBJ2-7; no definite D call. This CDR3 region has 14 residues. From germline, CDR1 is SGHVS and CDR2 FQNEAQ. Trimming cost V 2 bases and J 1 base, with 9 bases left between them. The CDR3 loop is CASSLPDRSYEQYF. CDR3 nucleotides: TGTGCCAGCAGCTTACCGGATCGGTCCTACGAGCAGTACTTC.

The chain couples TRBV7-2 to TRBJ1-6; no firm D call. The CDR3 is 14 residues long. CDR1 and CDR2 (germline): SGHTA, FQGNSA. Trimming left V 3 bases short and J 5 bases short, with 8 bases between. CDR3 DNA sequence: TGTGCCAGCAGCTTTAGAAGCAATAATTCACCCCTCCACTTT. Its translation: CASSFRSNNSPLHF.

CDR3 sequence reads: CASSSPIAGTQYF. For the CDR3, the DNA is TGTGCCAGCAGTTCACCTATAGCGGGGACGCAGTATTTT. V and J are TRBV12-3 or TRBV12-4 and TRBJ2-3; 8 bases line up with TRBD2. The CDR3 sequence is 13 residues long. Unmatched junction bases numbered 6, after V lost 4 bases and J lost 9 bases.

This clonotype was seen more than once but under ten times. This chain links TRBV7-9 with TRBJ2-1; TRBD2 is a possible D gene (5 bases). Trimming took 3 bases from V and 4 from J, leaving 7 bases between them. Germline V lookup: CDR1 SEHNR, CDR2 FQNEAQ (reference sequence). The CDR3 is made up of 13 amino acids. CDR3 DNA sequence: TGTGCCAGCAGCTTCGGCGGGTACAATGAGCAGTTCTTC. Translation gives CASSFGGYNEQFF.

The CDR3, as DNA: TGTGCCAGCAGCCACTTAGGGCTGGAGGAGCAGTACTTC. Its protein is CASSHLGLEEQYF. The genes are TRBV3-1 and TRBJ2-7, with D unresolved. This CDR3 region has 13 residues. Germline V gene data show CDR1 as LGHDT and CDR2 as YNNKEL (reference sequence). V was cut by 3 bases and J by 7 bases, with 13 bases left in between.

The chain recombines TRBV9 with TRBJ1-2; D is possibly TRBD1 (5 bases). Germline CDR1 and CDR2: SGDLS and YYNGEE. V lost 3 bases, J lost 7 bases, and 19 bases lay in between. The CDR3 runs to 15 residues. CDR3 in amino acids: CASSEPGSGLRGYTF. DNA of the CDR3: TGTGCCAGCAGCGAACCAGGGAGCGGTCTGCGTGGCTACACCTTC.

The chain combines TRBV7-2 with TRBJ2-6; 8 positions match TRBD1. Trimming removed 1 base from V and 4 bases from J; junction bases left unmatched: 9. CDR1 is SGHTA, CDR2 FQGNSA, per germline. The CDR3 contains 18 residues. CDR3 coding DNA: TGTGCCAGCAGCTTAGGTCATCCAGGGGGCTCCGGGGCCAACGTCCTGACTTTC. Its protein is CASSLGHPGGSGANVLTF.

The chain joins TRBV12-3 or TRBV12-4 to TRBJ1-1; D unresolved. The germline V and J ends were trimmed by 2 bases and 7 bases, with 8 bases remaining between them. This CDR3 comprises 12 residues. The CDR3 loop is CASSLNRNEAFF. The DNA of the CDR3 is TGTGCCAGCAGTTTAAACAGAAATGAAGCTTTCTTT.

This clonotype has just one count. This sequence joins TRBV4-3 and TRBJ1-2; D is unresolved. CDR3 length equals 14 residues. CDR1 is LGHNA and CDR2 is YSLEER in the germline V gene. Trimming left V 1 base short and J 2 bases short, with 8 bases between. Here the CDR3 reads CASSQVTANYGYTF. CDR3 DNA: TGCGCCAGCAGCCAAGTGACGGCGAACTATGGCTACACCTTC.

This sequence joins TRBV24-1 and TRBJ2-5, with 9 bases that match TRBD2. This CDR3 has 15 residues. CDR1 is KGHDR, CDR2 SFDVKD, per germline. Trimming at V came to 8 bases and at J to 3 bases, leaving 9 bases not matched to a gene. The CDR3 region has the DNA TGTGCCACCAACCCCAGGCGACTAGCGGAAGAGACCCAGTACTTC. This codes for CATNPRRLAEETQYF.

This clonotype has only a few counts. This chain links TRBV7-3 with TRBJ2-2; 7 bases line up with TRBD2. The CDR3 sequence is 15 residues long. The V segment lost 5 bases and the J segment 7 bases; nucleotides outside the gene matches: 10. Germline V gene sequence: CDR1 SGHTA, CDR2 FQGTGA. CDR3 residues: CASSRSGAPGGELFF. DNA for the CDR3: TGTGCCAGCAGCCGAAGCGGGGCACCGGGCGGGGAGCTGTTTTTT.

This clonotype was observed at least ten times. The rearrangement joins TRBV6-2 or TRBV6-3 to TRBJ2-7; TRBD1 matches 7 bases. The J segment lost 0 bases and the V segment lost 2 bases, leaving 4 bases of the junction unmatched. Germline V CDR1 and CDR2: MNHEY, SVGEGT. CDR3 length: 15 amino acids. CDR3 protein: CASSYQGESSYEQYF. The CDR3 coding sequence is TGTGCCAGCAGTTACCAGGGGGAGAGCTCCTACGAGCAGTACTTC.